This TCR beta chain was sequenced in a study of cytotoxic CD8 clonotypes in ibrutinib-treated CLL. Study information: Overall, around 25 responses were partial and 2 complete; following median roughly 70 months, roughly 15 patients stayed remitted and around twelve progressed. General study findings and limits: The study found public clonotypes uncommon, contracting or stable on treatment.

Assay: immunoSEQ multiplex PCR; the TCRdb copy retains only in-frame clones and omits some. The sample lists over 150,000 clones; roughly 72% were seen once. This clone was recorded only once. Its antigen is not known. Trimming took 4 bases from V and 8 from J, leaving 19 bases between them. The CDR3 is made up of 15 amino acids. Germline V gene sequence: CDR1 SGHRS, CDR2 YFSETQ. This TCR was recovered from a human donor with chronic lymphocytic leukemia. The chain links TRBV5-1 to TRBJ2-4; TRBD1 might be the D (6 bases). The starting material was PBMCs, obtained after 24 months of ibrutinib treatment. CDR3 in DNA: TGCGCCAGCAGCCCATGGACAGAAAAGGGTGACATTCAGTACTTC. Its protein product is CASSPWTEKGDIQYF.